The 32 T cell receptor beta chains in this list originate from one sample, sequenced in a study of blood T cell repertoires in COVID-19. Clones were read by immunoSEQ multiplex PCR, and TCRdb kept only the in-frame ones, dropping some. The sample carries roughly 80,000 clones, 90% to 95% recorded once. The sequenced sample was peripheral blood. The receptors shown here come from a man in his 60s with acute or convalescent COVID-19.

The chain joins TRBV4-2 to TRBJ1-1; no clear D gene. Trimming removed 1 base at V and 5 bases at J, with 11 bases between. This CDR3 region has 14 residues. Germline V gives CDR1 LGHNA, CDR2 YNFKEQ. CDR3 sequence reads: CASSQGRAGTEAFF. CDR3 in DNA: TGTGCCAGCAGCCAAGGAAGGGCGGGAACTGAAGCTTTCTTT.

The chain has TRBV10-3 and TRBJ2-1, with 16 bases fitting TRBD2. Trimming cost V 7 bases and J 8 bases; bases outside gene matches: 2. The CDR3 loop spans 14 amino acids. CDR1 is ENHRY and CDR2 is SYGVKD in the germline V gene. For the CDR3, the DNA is TGTGCCATCACCGGGACTAGCGGGAGGGATGAGCAGTTCTTC. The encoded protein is CAITGTSGRDEQFF.

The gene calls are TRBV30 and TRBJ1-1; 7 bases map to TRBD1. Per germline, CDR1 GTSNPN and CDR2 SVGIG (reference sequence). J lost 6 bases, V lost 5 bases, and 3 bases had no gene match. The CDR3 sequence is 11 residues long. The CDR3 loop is CAWDRVAEAFF. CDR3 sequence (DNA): TGTGCCTGGGACAGGGTCGCTGAAGCTTTCTTT.

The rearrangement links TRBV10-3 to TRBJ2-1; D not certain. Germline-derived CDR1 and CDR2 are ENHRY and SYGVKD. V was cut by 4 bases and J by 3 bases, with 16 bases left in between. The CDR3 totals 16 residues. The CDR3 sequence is CAISAASPLRYNEQFF. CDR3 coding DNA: TGTGCCATCAGTGCAGCTAGTCCATTGCGCTACAATGAGCAGTTCTTC.

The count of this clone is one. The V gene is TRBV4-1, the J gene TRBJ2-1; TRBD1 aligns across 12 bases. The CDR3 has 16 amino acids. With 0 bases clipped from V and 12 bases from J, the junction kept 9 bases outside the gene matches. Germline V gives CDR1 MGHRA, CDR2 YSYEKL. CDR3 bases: TGCGCCAGCAGCCAAGATTTGGGACAGGGGGCGTCAGCGCAGTTCTTC. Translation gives CASSQDLGQGASAQFF.

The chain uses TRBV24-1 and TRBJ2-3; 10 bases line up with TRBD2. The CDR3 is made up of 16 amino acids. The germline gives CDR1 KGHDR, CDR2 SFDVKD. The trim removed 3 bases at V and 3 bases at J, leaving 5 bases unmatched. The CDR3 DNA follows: TGTGCCACCAGTGATGCTGGACTAGCGGTGACAGATACGCAGTATTTT. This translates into CATSDAGLAVTDTQYF.

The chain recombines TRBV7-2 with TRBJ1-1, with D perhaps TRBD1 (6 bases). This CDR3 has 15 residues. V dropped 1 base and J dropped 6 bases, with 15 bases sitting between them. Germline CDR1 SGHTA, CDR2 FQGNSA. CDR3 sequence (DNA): TGTGCCAGCAGCTTAGTTCCAGGGGCAGGGTCTGAAGCTTTCTTT. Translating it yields CASSLVPGAGSEAFF. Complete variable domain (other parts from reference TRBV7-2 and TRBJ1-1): GAGVSQSPSNKVTEKGKDVELRCDPISGHTALYWYRQSLGQGLEFLIYFQGNSAPDKSGLPSDRFSAERTGGSVSTLTIQRTQQEDSAVYLCASSLVPGAGSEAFFGQGTRLTVV.

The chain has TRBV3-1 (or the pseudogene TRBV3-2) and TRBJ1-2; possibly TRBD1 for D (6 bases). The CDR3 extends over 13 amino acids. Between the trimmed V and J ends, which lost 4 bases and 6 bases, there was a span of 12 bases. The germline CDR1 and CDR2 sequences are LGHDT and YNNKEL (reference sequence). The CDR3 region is CASSLGGGDGYTF. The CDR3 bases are TGTGCCAGCAGCCTGGGGGGGGGCGATGGCTACACCTTC.

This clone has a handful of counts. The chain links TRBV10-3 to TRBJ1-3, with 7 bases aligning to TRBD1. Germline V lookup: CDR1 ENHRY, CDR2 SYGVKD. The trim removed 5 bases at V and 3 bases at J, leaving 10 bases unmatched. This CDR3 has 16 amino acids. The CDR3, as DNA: TGTGCCATCAGTTTAGGAGGAGGGACAGATGGAAACACCATATATTTT. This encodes CAISLGGGTDGNTIYF.

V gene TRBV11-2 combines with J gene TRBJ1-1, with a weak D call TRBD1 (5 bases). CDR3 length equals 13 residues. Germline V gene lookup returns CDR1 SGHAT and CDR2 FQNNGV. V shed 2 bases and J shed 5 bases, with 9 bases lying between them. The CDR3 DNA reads TGTGCCAGCAGCTTATCAGGGCCGACTGAAGCTTTCTTT. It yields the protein CASSLSGPTEAFF. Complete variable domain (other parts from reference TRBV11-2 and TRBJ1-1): EAGVAQSPRYKIIEKRQSVAFWCNPISGHATLYWYQQILGQGPKLLIQFQNNGVVDDSQLPKDRFSAERLKGVDSTLKIQPAKLEDSAVYLCASSLSGPTEAFFGQGTRLTVV.

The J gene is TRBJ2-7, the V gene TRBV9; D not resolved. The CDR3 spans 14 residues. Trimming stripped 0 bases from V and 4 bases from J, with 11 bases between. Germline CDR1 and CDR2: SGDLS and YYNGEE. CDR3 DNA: TGTGCCAGCAGCGTAGGAGTATCCTCTTACGAGCAGTACTTC. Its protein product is CASSVGVSSYEQYF.

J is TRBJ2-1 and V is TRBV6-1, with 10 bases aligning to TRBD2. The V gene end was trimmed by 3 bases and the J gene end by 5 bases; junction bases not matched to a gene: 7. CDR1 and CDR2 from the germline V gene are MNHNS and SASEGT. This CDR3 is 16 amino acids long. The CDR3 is CASSDPGTSDNNEQFF. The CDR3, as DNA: TGTGCCAGCAGTGACCCCGGGACTAGCGACAACAATGAGCAGTTCTTC.

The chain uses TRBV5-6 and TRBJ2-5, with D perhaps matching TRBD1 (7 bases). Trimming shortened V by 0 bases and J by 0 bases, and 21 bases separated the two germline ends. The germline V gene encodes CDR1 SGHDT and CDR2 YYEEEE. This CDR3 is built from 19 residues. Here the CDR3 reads CASSLVGQGGQFDQETQYF. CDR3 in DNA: TGTGCCAGCAGCTTGGTTGGGCAGGGGGGTCAGTTCGACCAAGAGACCCAGTACTTC.

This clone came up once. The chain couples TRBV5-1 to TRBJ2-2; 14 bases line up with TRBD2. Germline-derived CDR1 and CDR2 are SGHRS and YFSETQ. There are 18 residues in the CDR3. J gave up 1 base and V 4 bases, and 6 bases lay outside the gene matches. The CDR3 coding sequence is TGCGCCAGCAGCCCCGGGGGGACTAGCGGGGGGAACACCGGGGAGCTGTTTTTT. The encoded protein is CASSPGGTSGGNTGELFF.

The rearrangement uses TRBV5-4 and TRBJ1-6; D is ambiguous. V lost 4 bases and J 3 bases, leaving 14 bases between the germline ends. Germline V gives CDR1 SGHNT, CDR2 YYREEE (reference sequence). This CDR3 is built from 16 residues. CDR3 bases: TGTGCCAGCAGCCTTGGGAGTGGTAACTATAATTCACCCCTCCACTTT. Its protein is CASSLGSGNYNSPLHF.

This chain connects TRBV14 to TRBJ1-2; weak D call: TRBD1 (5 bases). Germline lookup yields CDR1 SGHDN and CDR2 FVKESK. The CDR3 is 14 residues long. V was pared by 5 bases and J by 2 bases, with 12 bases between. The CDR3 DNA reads TGTGCCAGCAGCATTACAGGCACCAACTATGGCTACACCTTC. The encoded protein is CASSITGTNYGYTF.

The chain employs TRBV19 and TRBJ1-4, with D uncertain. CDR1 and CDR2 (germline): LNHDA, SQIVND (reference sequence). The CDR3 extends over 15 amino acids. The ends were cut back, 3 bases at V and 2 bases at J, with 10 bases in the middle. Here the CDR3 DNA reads TGTGCCAGTAGTATTGGAGTCCCGACTAATGAAAAACTGTTTTTT. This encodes CASSIGVPTNEKLFF.

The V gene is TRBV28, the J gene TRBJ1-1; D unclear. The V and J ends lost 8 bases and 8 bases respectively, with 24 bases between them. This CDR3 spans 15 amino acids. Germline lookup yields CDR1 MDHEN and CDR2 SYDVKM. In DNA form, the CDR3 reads TGTGCCAGCGGTCCTAGGCTGGATAATAGGTTGGAAGCTTTCTTT. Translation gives CASGPRLDNRLEAFF.

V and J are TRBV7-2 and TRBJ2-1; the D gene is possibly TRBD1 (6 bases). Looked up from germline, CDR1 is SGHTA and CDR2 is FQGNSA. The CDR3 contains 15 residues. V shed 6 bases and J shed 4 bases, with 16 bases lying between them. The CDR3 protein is CASSTSRDKYNEQFF. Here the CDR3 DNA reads TGTGCCAGCAGTACCTCGAGGGACAAATACAATGAGCAGTTCTTC.

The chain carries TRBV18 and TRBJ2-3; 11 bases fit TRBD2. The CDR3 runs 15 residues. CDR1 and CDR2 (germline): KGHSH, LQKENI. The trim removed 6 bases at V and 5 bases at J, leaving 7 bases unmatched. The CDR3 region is CASSLLAGGGDTQYF. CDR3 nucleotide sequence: TGTGCCAGCTCGCTTCTAGCGGGAGGCGGAGATACGCAGTATTTT.

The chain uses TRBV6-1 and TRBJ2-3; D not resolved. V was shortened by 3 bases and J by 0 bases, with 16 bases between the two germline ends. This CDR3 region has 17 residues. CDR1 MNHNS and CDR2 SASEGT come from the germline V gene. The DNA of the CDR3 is TGTGCCAGCAGTGACCCCACCGACTTTGGGAGCACAGATACGCAGTATTTT. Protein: CASSDPTDFGSTDTQYF.

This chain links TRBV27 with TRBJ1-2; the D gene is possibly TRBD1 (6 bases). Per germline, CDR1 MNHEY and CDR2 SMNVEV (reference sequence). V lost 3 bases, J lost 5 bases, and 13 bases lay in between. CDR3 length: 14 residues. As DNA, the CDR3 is TGTGCCAGCAGTTTTGACCCGGACAGTTATGGCTACACCTTC. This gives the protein CASSFDPDSYGYTF.

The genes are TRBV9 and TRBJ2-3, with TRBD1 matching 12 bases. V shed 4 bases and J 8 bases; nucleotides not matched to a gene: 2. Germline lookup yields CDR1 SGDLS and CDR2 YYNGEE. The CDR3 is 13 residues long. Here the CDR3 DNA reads TGTGCCAGCAGCTTGGGACAGGGGGCTACGCAGTATTTT. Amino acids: CASSLGQGATQYF.

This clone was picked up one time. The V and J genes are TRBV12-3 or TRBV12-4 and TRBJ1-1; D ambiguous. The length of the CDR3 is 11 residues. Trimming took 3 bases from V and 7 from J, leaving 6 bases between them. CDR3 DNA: TGTGCCAGCAGTTTGGGCCTTGAAGCTTTCTTT. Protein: CASSLGLEAFF.

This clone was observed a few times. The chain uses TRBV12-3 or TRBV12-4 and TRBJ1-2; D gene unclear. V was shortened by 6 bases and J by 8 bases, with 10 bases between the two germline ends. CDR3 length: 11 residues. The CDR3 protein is CASSLSMGYTF. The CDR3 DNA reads TGTGCCAGCAGCCTATCTATGGGCTACACCTTC.

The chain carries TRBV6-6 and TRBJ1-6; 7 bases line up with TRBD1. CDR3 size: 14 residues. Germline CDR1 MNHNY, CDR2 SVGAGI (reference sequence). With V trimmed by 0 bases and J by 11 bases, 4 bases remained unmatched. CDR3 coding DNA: TGTGCCAGCAGTTACTCGACAGGGTTTACACCCCTCCACTTT. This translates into CASSYSTGFTPLHF.

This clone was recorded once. The CDR3 nucleotides read TGTGCCAGCAGTTTAGTCCCAGGCCGCAATCAGCCCCAGCATTTT. Translated, it gives CASSLVPGRNQPQHF. The chain employs TRBV27 and TRBJ1-5; D is uncertain. Trimming took off 2 bases at V and 2 bases at J, with 10 bases between the two ends. The V gene's germline CDR1 is MNHEY and CDR2 SMNVEV (reference sequence). This CDR3 comprises 15 residues.

The CDR3 DNA is TGTGCCAGCAGCAAAGATCCGGGGCAGCCCCAGCATTTT. It specifies CASSKDPGQPQHF. V is TRBV21-1 and J is TRBJ1-5. TRBV21-1 is assigned pseudogene status. This CDR3 spans 13 amino acids.

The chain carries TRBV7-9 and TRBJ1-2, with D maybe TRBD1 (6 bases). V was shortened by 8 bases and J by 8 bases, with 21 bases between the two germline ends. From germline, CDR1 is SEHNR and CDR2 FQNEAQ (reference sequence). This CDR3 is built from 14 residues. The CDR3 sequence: CASGPQGPLEGYTF. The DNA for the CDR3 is TGTGCCAGCGGACCTCAGGGGCCGCTTGAGGGCTACACCTTC.

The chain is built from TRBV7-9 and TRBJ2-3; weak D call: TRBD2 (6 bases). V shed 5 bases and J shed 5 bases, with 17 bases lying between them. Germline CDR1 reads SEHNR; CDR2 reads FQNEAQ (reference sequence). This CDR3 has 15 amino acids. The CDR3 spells CASSALGTSGDTQYF. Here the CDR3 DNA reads TGTGCCAGCAGCGCCTTGGGGACTTCAGGAGATACGCAGTATTTT. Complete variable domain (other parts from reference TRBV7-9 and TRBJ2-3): DTGVSQNPRHKITKRGQNVTFRCDPISEHNRLYWYRQTLGQGPEFLTYFQNEAQLEKSRLLSDRFSAERPKGSFSTLEIQRTEQGDSAMYLCASSALGTSGDTQYFGPGTRLTVL.

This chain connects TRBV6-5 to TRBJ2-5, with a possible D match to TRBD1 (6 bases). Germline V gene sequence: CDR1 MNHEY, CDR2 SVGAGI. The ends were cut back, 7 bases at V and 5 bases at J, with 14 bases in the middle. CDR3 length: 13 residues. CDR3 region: CASTQGNSETQYF. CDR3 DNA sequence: TGTGCCAGCACACAGGGTAATTCGGAGACCCAGTACTTC.

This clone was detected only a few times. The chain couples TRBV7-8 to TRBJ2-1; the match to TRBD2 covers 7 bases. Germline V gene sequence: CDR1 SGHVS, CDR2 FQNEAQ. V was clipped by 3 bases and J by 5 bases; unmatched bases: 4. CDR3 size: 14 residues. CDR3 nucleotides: TGTGCCAGCAGCTTCAGCGGGACGCACAATGAGCAGTTCTTC. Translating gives CASSFSGTHNEQFF.